Below are 14 T cell receptor beta chains sequenced from a single sample in a study of blood T cell repertoires in COVID-19. Assay: immunoSEQ multiplex PCR; the TCRdb copy retains only in-frame clones and omits some. The table has 220,000 or so clones, over 80% seen once. Sequencing was carried out using PBMCs or T cells enriched from blood (not recorded which). The origin of the receptors is a woman aged 40-49 years who had recovered from COVID-19.

V usage is TRBV5-6 and J usage is TRBJ1-1; 7 positions match TRBD1. This CDR3 contains 16 residues. V lost 4 bases to trimming and J lost 5 bases; unmatched junction nucleotides: 14. In germline, CDR1 is SGHDT, CDR2 YYEEEE. The CDR3 is CASSRDSGGLGTEAFF. Written as DNA, the CDR3 is TGTGCCAGCAGCCGGGACAGTGGGGGTTTGGGGACTGAAGCTTTCTTT.

This clone has a handful of counts. The chain uses TRBV30 and TRBJ1-2; D is undetermined. The CDR3 is made up of 14 amino acids. V was shortened by 2 bases and J by 1 base, with 11 bases between the two germline ends. The germline gives CDR1 GTSNPN, CDR2 SVGIG (reference sequence). The CDR3: CAWSPRTYNYGYTF. The CDR3 nucleotides read TGTGCCTGGAGTCCGAGAACTTATAACTATGGCTACACCTTC.

The V and J genes are TRBV6-5 and TRBJ2-4; D is perhaps TRBD1 (6 bases). V lost 4 bases to trimming and J lost 0 bases, with 10 bases between them. This CDR3 contains 15 residues. Germline V CDR1 and CDR2: MNHEY, SVGAGI. CDR3 residues: CASSSTGLAKNIQYF. CDR3 sequence (DNA): TGTGCCAGCAGTTCGACAGGTTTAGCCAAAAACATTCAGTACTTC.

This rearrangement joins TRBV28 to TRBJ1-4; no definite D call. With 2 bases removed from V and 11 bases from J, the gap between germline ends came to 6 bases. Germline CDR1 is MDHEN and CDR2 is SYDVKM. This CDR3 contains 11 residues. The CDR3, as DNA: TGTGCCAGCAGTTTAGGGCTCAAACTGTTTTTT. It is translated as CASSLGLKLFF. Combining the CDR3 with reference TRBV28 and TRBJ1-4 gives the whole variable domain DVKVTQSSRYLVKRTGEKVFLECVQDMDHENMFWYRQDPGLGLRLIYFSYDVKMKEKGDIPEGYSVSREKKERFSLILESASTNQTSMYLCASSLGLKLFFGSGTQLSVL.

This clone has a handful of counts. J is TRBJ1-3 and V is TRBV28; 10 bases line up with TRBD1. V shed 3 bases, J shed 4 bases, and the junction held 3 bases outside the gene matches. CDR3 length equals 15 residues. CDR1 is MDHEN and CDR2 is SYDVKM in the germline V gene. CDR3 in DNA: TGTGCCAGCAGTTTCGACAGGGGGCGCGGAAACACCATATATTTT. Protein sequence: CASSFDRGRGNTIYF.

The rearrangement joins TRBV28 to TRBJ2-3; 7 bases line up with TRBD2. CDR3 size: 16 residues. CDR1 is MDHEN and CDR2 is SYDVKM in the germline V gene. V gave up 8 bases and J gave up 4 bases; unmatched junction bases: 15. Written as DNA, the CDR3 is TGTGCCAGCTCATCTAGAGGGGCGGGAGAGGCAGATACGCAGTATTTT. As protein: CASSSRGAGEADTQYF.

The chain couples TRBV6-5 to TRBJ2-4; D ambiguous. The CDR3 runs 11 residues. Germline V lookup: CDR1 MNHEY, CDR2 SVGAGI. Deletions cut 4 bases from V and 5 bases from J, with 3 bases between. The CDR3 DNA is TGTGCCAGCAGTTCGGAAAACATTCAGTACTTC. Residues: CASSSENIQYF.

This chain links TRBV19 with TRBJ1-1; D is unclear. V lost 9 bases and J lost 1, with 15 bases in between. Per the germline V gene, CDR1 is LNHDA and CDR2 is SQIVND (reference sequence). The CDR3 covers 14 residues. The CDR3 sequence is CARVRRHRNTEAFF. CDR3 sequence (DNA): TGTGCCAGAGTACGTAGACATAGGAACACTGAAGCTTTCTTT.

The gene calls are TRBV30 and TRBJ1-1; D remains unclear. V dropped 4 bases and J dropped 12 bases, with 18 bases sitting between them. The V gene's germline CDR1 is GTSNPN and CDR2 SVGIG (reference sequence). The CDR3 covers 12 residues. Here the CDR3 reads CAWTSPVVAPFF. CDR3 DNA: TGTGCCTGGACCTCCCCGGTAGTTGCGCCTTTCTTT. Combining the CDR3 with reference TRBV30 and TRBJ1-1 gives the whole variable domain SQTIHQWPATLVQPVGSPLSLECTVEGTSNPNLYWYRQAAGRGLQLLFYSVGIGQISSEVPQNLSASRPQDRQFILSSKKLLLSDSGFYLCAWTSPVVAPFFGQGTRLTVV.

The V gene is TRBV5-4, the J gene TRBJ2-1; a weak D match, TRBD2 (5 bases). Germline CDR1 and CDR2: SGHNT and YYREEE (reference sequence). CDR3 length: 12 amino acids. Between the trimmed V and J ends, which lost 4 bases and 7 bases, there was a span of 9 bases. CDR3 DNA: TGTGCCAGCAGCATCGGGGAAAATGAGCAGTTCTTC. This codes for CASSIGENEQFF.

The V and J genes are TRBV2 and TRBJ1-2, with 7 bases fitting TRBD1. CDR1 and CDR2 (germline): SNHLY, FYNNEI. V was pared by 5 bases and J by 1 base, with 7 bases of the junction left unmatched. CDR3 length: 15 residues. This chain's CDR3 is CASSKTGEVNYGYTF. The CDR3 DNA reads as TGTGCCAGCAGTAAAACAGGGGAGGTTAACTATGGCTACACCTTC. The full variable domain, rest sourced from reference TRBV2 and TRBJ1-2, is EPEVTQTPSHQVTQMGQEVILRCVPISNHLYFYWYRQILGQKVEFLVSFYNNEISEKSEIFDDQFSVERPDGSNFTLKIRSTKLEDSAMYFCASSKTGEVNYGYTFGSGTRLTVV.

This chain connects TRBV10-2 to TRBJ1-6, with 8 bases identical to TRBD1. This CDR3 is 13 amino acids long. Trimming removed 6 bases from V and 9 bases from J; junction bases left unmatched: 4. Germline CDR1 WSHSY, CDR2 SAAADI. CDR3 DNA sequence: TGCGCCAGCAGGGACAGGGCGGGTTCACCCCTCCACTTT. As protein: CASRDRAGSPLHF.

J is TRBJ2-1 and V is TRBV27; 7 bases agree with TRBD1. From germline, CDR1 is MNHEY and CDR2 SMNVEV (reference sequence). The CDR3 runs 15 residues. Trimming removed 6 bases from V and 3 bases from J; junction bases left unmatched: 8. CDR3 nucleotides: TGTGCCAGCAGGAACCTCCCAGGGGGCTACAATGAGCAGTTCTTC. It codes for CASRNLPGGYNEQFF.

V gene TRBV11-3 combines with J gene TRBJ2-3; D is unresolved. Trimming shortened V by 4 bases and J by 7 bases, and 15 bases separated the two germline ends. There are 14 residues in the CDR3. Germline CDR1 is SGHNT and CDR2 is YENEEA. DNA for the CDR3: TGTGCCAGCAGCTCCGCGATAAACTTGAATACGCAGTATTTT. Translated, it gives CASSSAINLNTQYF.